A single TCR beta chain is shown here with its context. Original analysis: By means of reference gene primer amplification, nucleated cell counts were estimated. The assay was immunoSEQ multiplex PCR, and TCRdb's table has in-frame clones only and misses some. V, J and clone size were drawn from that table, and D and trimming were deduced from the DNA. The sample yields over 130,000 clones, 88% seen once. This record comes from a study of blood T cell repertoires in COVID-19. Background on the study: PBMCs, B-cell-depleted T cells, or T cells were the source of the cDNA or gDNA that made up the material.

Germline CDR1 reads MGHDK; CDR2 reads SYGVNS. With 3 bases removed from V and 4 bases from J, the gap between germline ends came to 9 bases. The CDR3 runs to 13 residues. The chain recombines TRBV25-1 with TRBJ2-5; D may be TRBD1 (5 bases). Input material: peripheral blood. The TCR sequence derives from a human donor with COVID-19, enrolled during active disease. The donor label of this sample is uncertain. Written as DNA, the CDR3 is TGTGCCAGCAGTGATCTGGGGCGAGAGACCCAGTACTTC. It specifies CASSDLGRETQYF.